This is a list of T cell receptor beta chains from one sample in a study of cytomegalovirus exposure and HLA in healthy donors. Clones were read by immunoSEQ multiplex PCR, and TCRdb kept only the in-frame ones, dropping some. This table holds more than 110,000 clones, around 77% found once. The sample consisted of PBMCs. Every receptor here comes from a man aged 25 to 40 in good health and CMV-seronegative. Each CDR3 is given with its conserved first and last residue. Each record gives: J gene, D gene, clone size, V gene, CDR3 DNA, CDR3 protein. D genes are given only for firm matches. Clone size is stated in some rows and not others, as once, few, many or a class when expanded.

J: TRBJ2-1
D: TRBD1
size: once
V: TRBV5-6
DNA: TGTGCCAGCAGCTTATTTTCGGGACAGGGGGCTGATTCATACAATGAGCAGTTCTTC
CDR3: CASSLFSGQGADSYNEQFF

J: TRBJ1-2
D: TRBD1
size: few
V: TRBV5-1
DNA: TGCGCCAGCAGCCCGGAACCGGGACAGAATTATGGCTACACCTTC
CDR3: CASSPEPGQNYGYTF

J: TRBJ2-3
D: TRBD1
size: .
V: TRBV27
DNA: TGTGCCAGCAGTTCCCGGGACAGGGGGATTGGAGGTAGCGGGAAGTTCACAGATACGCAGTATTTT
CDR3: CASSSRDRGIGGSGKFTDTQYF

J: TRBJ1-2
D: TRBD1
size: .
V: TRBV5-1
DNA: TGCGCCAGCAGCGCCGGGACAGGGGAACGAGATGGCTACACCTTC
CDR3: CASSAGTGERDGYTF

J: TRBJ2-5
D: TRBD2
size: .
V: TRBV5-1
DNA: TGCGCCAGCAGCTTGGCGGGGGGGGGAGAGACCCAGTACTTC
CDR3: CASSLAGGGETQYF

J: TRBJ2-5
D: .
size: .
V: TRBV6-5
DNA: TGTGCCAGCAGTTACTCGGGAGGCAGGGGGAGAGAGACCCAGTACTTC
CDR3: CASSYSGGRGRETQYF

J: TRBJ2-7
D: TRBD1
size: .
V: TRBV27
DNA: TGTGCCAGCAGTTTTGGACAGGGGTACGAGCAGTACTTC
CDR3: CASSFGQGYEQYF

J: TRBJ1-1
D: .
size: few
V: TRBV29-1
DNA: TGCAGCGTAGGGGTGTCCACTGAAGCTTTCTTT
CDR3: CSVGVSTEAFF

J: TRBJ2-7
D: TRBD2
size: .
V: TRBV28
DNA: TGTGCCAGCAGTACTGGTCCCGGCGGGAGTGGCTCCTACGAGCAGTACTTC
CDR3: CASSTGPGGSGSYEQYF

J: TRBJ1-1
D: .
size: .
V: TRBV5-1
DNA: TGCGCCAGCAGCCTAACTACAGGGAAGATGAACACTGAAGCTTTCTTT
CDR3: CASSLTTGKMNTEAFF

J: TRBJ1-2
D: TRBD1
size: .
V: TRBV2
DNA: TGTGCCAGCACCGGGACAGGGGGCAACTATGGCTACACCTTC
CDR3: CASTGTGGNYGYTF

J: TRBJ2-5
D: TRBD2
size: .
V: TRBV6-5
DNA: TGTGCCAGCAGTTACGCGGGAGAATCACGGGAGACCCAGTACTTC
CDR3: CASSYAGESRETQYF

J: TRBJ2-5
D: TRBD2
size: once
V: TRBV10-2
DNA: TGCGCCAGCAGCCCACCCGCGACTAGCGGGGGGGCCGGGTACCAAGAGACCCAGTACTTC
CDR3: CASSPPATSGGAGYQETQYF

J: TRBJ2-7
D: .
size: few
V: TRBV25-1
DNA: TGTGCCAGCAGTGATCAGTACCTCTACGAGCAGTACTTC
CDR3: CASSDQYLYEQYF

J: TRBJ1-4
D: .
size: few
V: TRBV4-1
DNA: TGCGCCAGCAGCCAAGACGGGGGTAATGAAAAACTGTTTTTT
CDR3: CASSQDGGNEKLFF